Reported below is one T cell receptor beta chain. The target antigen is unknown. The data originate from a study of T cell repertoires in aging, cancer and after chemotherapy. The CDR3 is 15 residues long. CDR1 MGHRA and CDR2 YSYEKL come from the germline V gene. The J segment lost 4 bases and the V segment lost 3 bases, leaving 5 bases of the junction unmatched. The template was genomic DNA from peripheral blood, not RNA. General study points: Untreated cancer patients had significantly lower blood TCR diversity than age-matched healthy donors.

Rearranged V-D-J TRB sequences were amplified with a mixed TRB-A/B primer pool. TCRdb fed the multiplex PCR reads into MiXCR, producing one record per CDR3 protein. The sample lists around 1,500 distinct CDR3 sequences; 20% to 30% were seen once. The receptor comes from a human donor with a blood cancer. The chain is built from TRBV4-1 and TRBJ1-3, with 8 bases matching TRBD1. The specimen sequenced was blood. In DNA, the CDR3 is TGCGCCAGCAGCCAGTTGACAGGGGAAGGAAACACCATATATTTT. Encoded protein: CASSQLTGEGNTIYF.